Shown below are 19 T cell receptor beta chains from a single sample sequenced in a study of vaccination and CD4 T cells after COVID-19 (dated by TCRdb to 2021 to 2024). Antigen specificity for these receptors is unknown. Libraries were made using PCR. Instrument used: Illumina iSeq 100. TCR sequencing of DNA from cultured CD4+ T cells used the Oncomine TCR Beta short-read assay at the Johns Hopkins FTIC core. Through fastp at Q25 and MiXCR, TCRdb rebuilt clones from the public reads, retaining in-frame beta chains. Entries are consolidated by CDR3 protein sequence, retaining the most common genes and DNA. Recorded for this sample are some 21,000 distinct CDR3 sequences; about 43% of them occurred a single time. The leading ten clones occupy about 13% of the sample. The time point label for this specimen denotes: late sampling 161 to 241 days after vaccination in three convalescent patients. The sample's treatment or condition label, in plain terms: approximately nine-day PBMC culture with coronavirus spike peptide pools or control peptides (ViraFEST assay).

Sequenced material: CD4+ T cells from blood, cultured in vitro, taken about 7 months after SARS-CoV-2 vaccination. Source of these receptors: a human donor who had recovered from COVID-19.

The gene calls are TRBV10-3 and TRBJ1-2; possible D gene TRBD1, 5 bases. CDR3 length: 13 amino acids. Per germline, CDR1 ENHRY and CDR2 SYGVKD. V was pared by 4 bases and J by 8 bases, with 14 bases between. CDR3 in amino acids: CAISAQGVNGYTF. CDR3 nucleotides: TGTGCCATCAGTGCCCAGGGAGTTAACGGCTACACCTTC.

The genes are TRBV20-1 and TRBJ2-4; 7 positions agree with TRBD2. The CDR3 contains 15 residues. J was trimmed by 1 base and V by 3 bases; bases with no gene match: 6. From germline, CDR1 is DFQATT and CDR2 SNEGSKA (reference sequence). The CDR3 DNA is TGCAGTGCTAGTCCCGCGGGAGCGGCCAAAAACATTCAGTACTTC. Amino acids: CSASPAGAAKNIQYF.

This sequence joins TRBV24-1 and TRBJ2-2; the match to TRBD1 covers 7 bases. There are 14 residues in the CDR3. V gave up 3 bases and J gave up 6 bases; unmatched junction bases: 3. Germline V gene data show CDR1 as KGHDR and CDR2 as SFDVKD. This CDR3 is CATSDRTGAGELFF. DNA of the CDR3: TGTGCCACCAGTGATCGTACAGGGGCCGGGGAGCTGTTTTTT.

V gene TRBV20-1 combines with J gene TRBJ2-1; no reliable D call. V lost 5 bases, J lost 1 base, and 12 bases lay in between. The CDR3 is made up of 14 amino acids. Germline V lookup: CDR1 DFQATT, CDR2 SNEGSKA (reference sequence). The CDR3 spells CSAPRTLSYNEQFF. The CDR3 DNA reads as TGCAGTGCTCCGAGGACCTTGTCCTACAATGAGCAGTTCTTC.

This clonotype was recorded once. With a far larger clone one base away, a read error is the likely cause. J is TRBJ2-7 and V is TRBV7-3, with D possibly called TRBD1 or TRBD2 (5 bases each). The CDR3 extends over 14 amino acids. From germline, CDR1 is SGHTA and CDR2 FQGTGA. As DNA, the CDR3 is TGTGTCAGCAGCTTAGAAAGGGACCACTACGAGCAGTACTTC. Amino acid sequence: CVSSLERDHYEQYF.

This chain joins TRBV7-9 and TRBJ1-1, with TRBD1 as a possible D gene (6 bases). The V gene's germline CDR1 is SEHNR and CDR2 FQNEAQ (reference sequence). The V end was cut by 2 bases, the J end by 3 bases, with 10 bases between. The CDR3 runs to 14 residues. The CDR3 bases are TGTGCCAGCAGCTTAAGGGGGAGGGACACTGAAGCTTTCTTT. Protein product: CASSLRGRDTEAFF.

The table lists this clonotype with a few counts. This chain uses TRBV20-1 with TRBJ1-5, with D perhaps TRBD1 (5 bases). Germline CDR1 DFQATT, CDR2 SNEGSKA (reference sequence). The CDR3 is made up of 14 amino acids. V dropped 4 bases and J dropped 3 bases, with 13 bases sitting between them. Here the CDR3 DNA reads TGCAGTGCTAAACCCAGGGATCCCAATCAGCCCCAGCATTTT. It specifies CSAKPRDPNQPQHF.

This chain links TRBV5-1 with TRBJ2-7, with TRBD1 matching 7 bases. Germline lookup yields CDR1 SGHRS and CDR2 YFSETQ. Losses at the gene ends were 0 bases for V and 1 base for J; bases not matched to a gene: 7. This CDR3 has 16 residues. The CDR3, as DNA: TGCGCCAGCAGCTTGGGCCCAGGGGGTTTATCCTACGAGCAGTACTTC. Translation: CASSLGPGGLSYEQYF.

J is TRBJ1-6 and V is TRBV19; 8 bases are shared with TRBD1. After removal of 5 bases from V and 8 bases from J, the junction contained 8 bases not matched to a gene. CDR1 and CDR2 from the germline V gene are LNHDA and SQIVND (reference sequence). The CDR3 spans 15 residues. As DNA, the CDR3 is TGTGCCAGTAGTTTTTACCAGGGGGCGGATTCACCCCTCCACTTT. This translates into CASSFYQGADSPLHF.

This clonotype is deemed medium-sized. V and J are TRBV12-3 or TRBV12-4 and TRBJ2-1; unclear D gene. This CDR3 comprises 14 residues. V was trimmed by 6 bases and J by 0 bases, leaving 9 bases between them. The CDR3 here is CASRGGSSYNEQFF. The DNA for the CDR3 is TGTGCCAGCAGAGGCGGAAGCTCCTACAATGAGCAGTTCTTC.

CDR3 in DNA: TGTGCCAGCAGAAATACAGATACGCAGTATTTT. Its translation is CASRNTDTQYF. The chain recombines TRBV12-3 or TRBV12-4 with TRBJ2-3; no definite D call. The V gene lost 6 bases and the J gene lost 3 bases, with 4 bases spanning the gap. This CDR3 is 11 amino acids long.

This clonotype was seen once. The rearrangement links TRBV11-2 to TRBJ1-2; D call uncertain. With 5 bases removed from V and 8 bases from J, the gap between germline ends came to 12 bases. The V gene's germline CDR1 is SGHAT and CDR2 FQNNGV. CDR3 length: 12 amino acids. The CDR3 loop reads CASSANGFGYTF. The CDR3, as DNA: TGTGCCAGCAGCGCAAACGGGTTCGGCTACACCTTC.

V is TRBV27 and J is TRBJ1-2; 7 bases align to TRBD1. CDR3 size: 16 residues. V lost 0 bases, J lost 8 bases, and 12 bases stayed unmatched. From germline, CDR1 is MNHEY and CDR2 SMNVEV (reference sequence). CDR3 nucleotide sequence: TGTGCCAGCAGTTTATCGCGTTCTCGACAGGGCAGCGGCTACACCTTC. Its translation: CASSLSRSRQGSGYTF.

The chain carries TRBV7-2 and TRBJ2-5; TRBD2 aligns across 12 bases. From germline, CDR1 is SGHTA and CDR2 FQGNSA. The CDR3 runs 16 residues. The trim removed 4 bases at V and 4 bases at J, leaving 7 bases unmatched. In nucleotides, the CDR3 is TGTGCCAGCAGCTCAAGACTAGCGGGGGTGCGAGAGACCCAGTACTTC. This sequence encodes CASSSRLAGVRETQYF.

The chain has TRBV5-1 and TRBJ1-2; tentative D call: TRBD1 (5 bases). Germline CDR1 is SGHRS and CDR2 is YFSETQ. Trimming took off 7 bases at V and 4 bases at J, with 14 bases between the two ends. The CDR3 consists of 13 residues. CDR3 region: CASQLDQGYGYTF. The CDR3 nucleotides read TGCGCCAGCCAACTAGATCAGGGCTATGGCTACACCTTC.

Of note for this clonotype: The junction shows a germline mismatch at one end, possibly a read error. V usage is TRBV10-3 and J usage is TRBJ2-5; 13 nucleotides align to TRBD2. CDR1 is ENHRY, CDR2 SYGVKD, per germline. The CDR3 consists of 16 residues. The CDR3 loop is CASSPGTSGALYTQYF. In DNA form, the CDR3 reads TGTGCCAGCAGTCCCGGGACTAGCGGGGCCCTATACACCCAGTACTTC.

The table lists this clonotype with a few counts. The chain employs TRBV20-1 and TRBJ1-2; D is possibly TRBD1 (5 bases). This CDR3 contains 14 residues. CDR1 and CDR2 from the germline V gene are DFQATT and SNEGSKA (reference sequence). The germline V and J ends were trimmed by 6 bases and 6 bases, with 20 bases remaining between them. The CDR3, as DNA: TGCAGTGCCCCAGGTGAGGGGACGCTTGATGGCTACACCTTC. It encodes CSAPGEGTLDGYTF.

J is TRBJ1-6 and V is TRBV6-1; 10 nucleotides agree with TRBD1. The V segment lost 10 bases and the J segment 4 bases; nucleotides outside the gene matches: 7. The CDR3 contains 15 residues. From germline, CDR1 is MNHNS and CDR2 SASEGT. The DNA of the CDR3 is TGTGCCACCGACAGGGGGCTATATTATAATTCACCCCTCCACTTT. Protein sequence: CATDRGLYYNSPLHF.

The rearrangement links TRBV20-1 to TRBJ2-2; possibly TRBD1 for D (5 bases). Germline V gene lookup returns CDR1 DFQATT and CDR2 SNEGSKA (reference sequence). CDR3 length equals 13 residues. V was pared by 6 bases and J by 5 bases, with 13 bases between. The CDR3 reads CSARARVTGELFF. In DNA form, the CDR3 reads TGCAGTGCCCGGGCCAGGGTAACCGGGGAGCTGTTTTTT.